This T cell receptor beta chain was profiled in a study of shared clonotypes between healthy human individuals. Study at large: A few men and two women, aged 18 to 49, were donors.

Study results and limitations: When compared with the clonotypes that were shared by all four sorted-subset donors, the non-shared clonotypes turned out to have lower generation probabilities.

Naive CD8 cells were CD45RO-negative, positively selected for CCR7, excluding terminally differentiated effector memory CD45RA+ cells. Data came from immunoSEQ multiplex PCR; TCRdb stores just in-frame clones and leaves some out. The sample yields more than 2 million clones, roughly 93% seen once. For this clone: Its specificity is not known.

Trimming removed 6 bases from V and 0 bases from J, with 12 bases in between. Per the germline V gene, CDR1 is SQVTM and CDR2 is ANQGSEA. The CDR3 sequence is 15 residues long. The chain has TRBV29-1 and TRBJ2-6; D gene unclear. The sequencing sample was made of naive CD8+ T cells from PBMCs. The receptor comes from a young man in good health. Some clones in this sample may be carry-over from other donors' samples. This CDR3 reads CSVAQPGSGANVLTF. CDR3 nucleotide sequence: TGCAGCGTCGCCCAACCTGGCTCTGGGGCCAACGTCCTGACTTTC. Complete variable domain (other parts from reference TRBV29-1 and TRBJ2-6): SAVISQKPSRDICQRGTSLTIQCQVDSQVTMMFWYRQQPGQSLTLIATANQGSEATYESGFVIDKFPISRPNLTFSTLTVSNMSPEDSSIYLCSVAQPGSGANVLTFGAGSRLTVL.